One T cell receptor (beta chain) is described in this entry. This record comes from a study of blood T cell repertoires in COVID-19. Turning to the study itself: Material from acute and convalescent COVID-19 was sourced from the United States, Italy and Spain. PBMCs, B-cell-depleted T cells, or T cells provided the cDNA or gDNA that made up the material.

From germline, CDR1 is SQVTM and CDR2 ANQGSEA. This CDR3 contains 14 residues. V lost 6 bases, J lost 0 bases, and 8 bases stayed unmatched. Under the authors' procedure: Estimation of nucleated cell counts relied on the amplification of reference gene primers. The method was immunoSEQ multiplex PCR; TCRdb's version includes in-frame clones alone and lacks a portion of them. D and trimming were read from the DNA, whereas the V and J calls and clone size are those reported in that table. The sample lists some 200,000 clones, approximately 78% occurring once. The chain employs TRBV29-1 and TRBJ2-7; 7 bases fit TRBD1. Sequenced input: peripheral blood. This TCR derives from a woman aged 40 to 50 with acute or convalescent COVID-19. This chain's CDR3 is CSVIVRQGSYEQYF. The DNA for the CDR3 is TGCAGCGTCATAGTCCGACAGGGCTCCTACGAGCAGTACTTC.